The 14 T cell receptor beta chains given below trace back to one sample, sequenced in a study of T-cell reconstitution after alpha-beta-depleted transplantation in children. During its preparation, the TCRbeta library received unique molecular identifiers. TCRdb called the PCR reads again in MiXCR, with one record for every CDR3 protein. The table records 200,000 to 250,000 distinct CDR3 sequences, under 13% of them present only once. Sequenced material: PBMCs, taken before TCRalphabeta/CD19-depleted stem cell transplant. The receptors were sampled from a child less than two years old with acute myeloid leukemia, due to receive a stem cell transplant.

This clonotype was observed many times. This chain joins TRBV9 and TRBJ2-5; no reliable D call. The CDR3 covers 13 residues. The germline V gene encodes CDR1 SGDLS and CDR2 YYNGEE. V lost 4 bases to trimming and J lost 4 bases, with 11 bases between them. The CDR3 region has the DNA TGTGCCAGCAGCCCCTCCCCGCGAGAGACCCAGTACTTC. It translates to CASSPSPRETQYF. The complete variable domain, with remaining parts taken from reference TRBV9 and TRBJ2-5, reads DSGVTQTPKHLITATGQRVTLRCSPRSGDLSVYWYQQSLDQGLQFLIQYYNGEERAKGNILERFSAQQFPDLHSELNLSSLELGDSALYFCASSPSPRETQYFGPGTRLLVL.

This clonotype appeared many times. The chain links TRBV27 to TRBJ2-1; 8 positions match TRBD2. Looked up from germline, CDR1 is MNHEY and CDR2 is SMNVEV (reference sequence). The trim removed 5 bases at V and 5 bases at J, leaving 5 bases unmatched. CDR3 size: 14 residues. The CDR3 bases are TGTGCCAGCAGTGCGGGGGGCCCTAACAATGAGCAGTTCTTC. It encodes CASSAGGPNNEQFF.

This clonotype was found many times. The rearrangement joins TRBV12-3 or TRBV12-4 to TRBJ2-7; 10 nucleotides line up with TRBD2. After removal of 3 bases from V and 3 bases from J, the junction contained 2 bases not matched to a gene. The CDR3 runs 14 residues. DNA for the CDR3: TGTGCCAGCAGTTTCTTAGCGGGAGGCTACGAGCAGTACTTC. Its protein product is CASSFLAGGYEQYF.

For this clonotype: A much larger clone lies a single base off, so this may be a read error. This sequence joins TRBV12-3 or TRBV12-4 and TRBJ2-1; TRBD2 matches at 12 bases. The CDR3 extends over 14 amino acids. The CDR3 sequence is CASSRLAGDNEHFF. CDR3 DNA: TGTGCCAGCTCGCGACTAGCGGGAGACAATGAGCATTTCTTC.

This clonotype was recorded many times. The chain employs TRBV12-3 or TRBV12-4 and TRBJ1-5; D remains unclear. V was clipped by 3 bases and J by 9 bases, with 6 bases between them. This CDR3 is 11 amino acids long. The CDR3 DNA reads as TGTGCCAGCAGTTTGCTAGGGCCCCAGCATTTT. Protein: CASSLLGPQHF.

This clonotype was observed many times. The chain joins TRBV12-3 or TRBV12-4 to TRBJ1-5; D not certain. Trimming stripped 0 bases from V and 6 bases from J, with 9 bases between. The CDR3 has 14 residues. The DNA for the CDR3 is TGTGCCAGCAGTTTAGCAGGGTCCGGTCAGCCCCAGCATTTT. Its protein product is CASSLAGSGQPQHF.

This clonotype was counted ten times or more. V and J are TRBV20-1 and TRBJ1-2, with D hard to call. Per germline, CDR1 DFQATT and CDR2 SNEGSKA (reference sequence). The CDR3 sequence is 13 residues long. Trimming shortened V by 3 bases and J by 4 bases, and 12 bases separated the two germline ends. The CDR3 loop is CSASEGPGYGYTF. The DNA for the CDR3 is TGCAGTGCTAGTGAGGGTCCTGGCTATGGCTACACCTTC.

With regard to this clonotype: Being one base from a much bigger clone, this may be a read error. Lacking the conserved final phenylalanine or tryptophan, this CDR3 likely reflects a read error. The DNA is left out, because the CDR3 cannot be placed on it with certainty; the CDR3 is given as TCRdb lists it. The chain uses TRBV5-1 and TRBJ2-5. The CDR3 spans 15 residues, counting both ends. From germline, CDR1 is SGHRS and CDR2 YFSETQ. The CDR3 region is CASSLVAEPQETHYL.

This clonotype has a count of ten or more. The chain joins TRBV7-9 to TRBJ2-1; possible D gene TRBD2, 5 bases. Germline CDR1 reads SEHNR; CDR2 reads FQNEAQ (reference sequence). V shed 1 base and J shed 5 bases, with 15 bases lying between them. The CDR3 covers 16 residues. The CDR3 protein is CASSLVERQDDNEQFF. CDR3 DNA sequence: TGTGCCAGCAGCTTAGTTGAGCGGCAAGATGACAATGAGCAGTTCTTC.

This clonotype was counted many times. This sequence joins TRBV5-1 and TRBJ2-1, with a tentative D call TRBD2 (5 bases). Germline assignment: CDR1 SGHRS and CDR2 YFSETQ. The ends were cut back, 3 bases at V and 7 bases at J, with 17 bases in the middle. The CDR3 is 15 residues long. The CDR3 is CASSSLSGNNNEQFF. The DNA of the CDR3 is TGCGCCAGCAGCTCGCTTTCGGGGAATAATAATGAGCAGTTCTTC.

This clonotype was recorded many times. The V and J genes are TRBV15 and TRBJ2-1, with D perhaps matching TRBD1 or TRBD2 (5 bases each). The length of the CDR3 is 16 residues. Germline-derived CDR1 and CDR2 are LNHNV and YYDKDF (reference sequence). Trimming removed 1 base from V and 3 bases from J, with 13 bases in between. The DNA of the CDR3 is TGTGCCACCAGCAGAGGTAGGGACCACTTCTACAATGAGCAGTTCTTC. Translated: CATSRGRDHFYNEQFF.

This clonotype was counted ten times or more. This chain uses TRBV10-3 with TRBJ1-1; TRBD1 might be the D (5 bases). The germline CDR1 and CDR2 sequences are ENHRY and SYGVKD. Trimming took 6 bases from V and 1 from J, leaving 9 bases between them. The CDR3 length is 13 residues. Here the CDR3 reads CAISRVSNTEAFF. CDR3 sequence (DNA): TGTGCCATCAGCAGGGTCTCGAACACTGAAGCTTTCTTT.

There are many counts of this clonotype. V gene TRBV5-1 combines with J gene TRBJ2-7; 7 bases are shared with TRBD2. This CDR3 is 14 amino acids long. CDR1 and CDR2 (germline): SGHRS, YFSETQ. Unmatched junction bases numbered 12, after V lost 7 bases and J lost 5 bases. In nucleotides, the CDR3 is TGCGCCAGCTACGATGGGAGGGCCGGGCACGAGCAGTACTTC. Its protein is CASYDGRAGHEQYF.

This clonotype was seen at least ten times. The J gene is TRBJ2-1, the V gene TRBV27; D may be TRBD2 (6 bases). Germline loops: CDR1 MNHEY, CDR2 SMNVEV (reference sequence). Trimming took off 3 bases at V and 8 bases at J, with 11 bases between the two ends. CDR3 length: 13 residues. The CDR3 is CASSFWGVHEQFF. Written as DNA, the CDR3 is TGTGCCAGCAGTTTTTGGGGGGTACATGAGCAGTTCTTC.